The T cell receptor (beta chain) under discussion was sequenced for a study of patients and donors after allogeneic stem cell transplantation (dated by TCRdb to the early 2020s). Points on this clonotype: Its antigen is still unknown. Nothing much larger sits one base from this clone, and base qualities are not available.

The CDR3 measures 14 amino acids from cysteine to phenylalanine. The CDR3 DNA has 42 bases and is translated from base 1. Per the germline V gene, SGHRS is the CDR1 and YFSETQ is the CDR2. Germline trimming amounts to 0 bases on V and 10 bases on J, with 9 as the count of junction bases outside the gene matches. Library creation used RT-PCR. Sequencing relied on a NextSeq 550. TCRdb reprocessed the public reads (quality trimming at Q25 with fastp, clone calling with MiXCR) and kept in-frame beta chains. Each CDR3 protein gets just one entry, which takes the most common genes and DNA from the rows behind it. The sample profile shows roughly 200,000 distinct CDR3 sequences; around two fifths of them were found once. The top ten clones comprise roughly 10% of the sample.

The specimen sequenced was blood, either unsorted or a sorted T cell fraction (not recorded which). The rearranged segments are TRBV5-1 and TRBJ1-1, with 7 bases matching TRBD1. The TCR sequence derives from a human donor who was either an allogeneic HSCT recipient or a stem cell or donor lymphocyte infusion donor (not recorded which). It is not recorded whose cells these are; they may come from a transplant donor. The CDR3: CASSLDWDSRLAFF. The nucleotide sequence is given as TGCGCCAGCAGCTTGGATTGGGACAGCCGATTAGCTTTCTTT.